The clone carrying this T cell receptor beta chain was detected once. The antigen is not known. Trimming at V came to 3 bases and at J to 4 bases, leaving 8 bases not matched to a gene. Germline CDR1 SGDLS, CDR2 YYNGEE. The CDR3 runs to 16 residues. The data originate from a study of blood T cells in healthy people across ages. General study results and limits: Lack of knowledge of donor CMV status possibly confounded expanded clonotype changes. Older age went with lower TCR beta diversity per million T cells, in a roughly linear way. Higher diversity and more naive CD4+ cells were features of long-lived donors, compared to aged donors.

The use of a sample-barcoded 5' primer and a J-beta primer mix characterized a second PCR of roughly 7 to 11 cycles. A minimum of 2.5 million CDR3-containing paired-end reads was obtained for each sample. TCRdb reanalysed the 5' RACE reads using MiXCR and keeps one entry per CDR3 protein. The sample yields approximately 780,000 distinct CDR3 sequences, roughly 24% seen once. The data were also submitted as part of a second study, on T cells of mothers and their children.

The chain uses TRBV9 and TRBJ1-2; TRBD1 agrees at 11 bases. This sequence originates from a boy aged 5-17 years in good health. Material: blood. The CDR3, as DNA: TGTGCCAGCAGCGGCGCTGGGACAGGGGGTTCCTATGGCTACACCTTC. Translated: CASSGAGTGGSYGYTF.